This TCR beta chain was observed in a study of blood T cell repertoires in COVID-19. In the study overall: Specimens from acute and convalescent COVID-19 originated in the United States, Italy and Spain.

The Seattle site enrolled patients during active infection and followed them longitudinally. The table came from immunoSEQ multiplex PCR; TCRdb's copy has only in-frame clones and leaves some out. The sample comprises around 430,000 clones, more than 70% of which are singletons, and roughly 13% rests with the top ten. The CDR3 covers 15 residues. Germline CDR1 is LNHDA and CDR2 is SQIVND (reference sequence). V gave up 7 bases and J gave up 4 bases, with 19 bases separating them. Material for sequencing was peripheral blood. V gene TRBV19 combines with J gene TRBJ1-1, with TRBD1 as a possible D gene (5 bases). The origin of this receptor is a woman in her forties or fifties with COVID-19, enrolled during active disease. The CDR3 nucleotides are TGTGCCAGTACTGTGGGGCAGGGCAGAGGCACTGAAGCTTTCTTT. Translated, it gives CASTVGQGRGTEAFF. The full variable domain, in which reference TRBV19 and TRBJ1-1 provide the parts outside the CDR3, is DGGITQSPKYLFRKEGQNVTLSCEQNLNHDAMYWYRQDPGQGLRLIYYSQIVNDFQKGDIAEGYSVSREKKESFPLTVTSAQKNPTAFYLCASTVGQGRGTEAFFGQGTRLTVV.